These 20 T cell receptor beta chains came from one sample sequenced in a study of blood T cell repertoires in COVID-19. Clones were sequenced by immunoSEQ multiplex PCR, and TCRdb holds only the in-frame ones, with some missing. The table has around 81,000 clones, roughly four fifths seen once. The sample taken for sequencing was peripheral blood. The receptors stem from a man at least 80 years old with acute or convalescent COVID-19.

The rearrangement joins TRBV5-1 to TRBJ2-1; D remains ambiguous. The CDR3 is made up of 13 amino acids. The germline CDR1 and CDR2 sequences are SGHRS and YFSETQ. V was clipped by 4 bases and J by 9 bases, with 14 bases between them. In DNA form, the CDR3 reads TGCGCCAGCAGCCCCCCCGGGTCAATTGAGCAGTTCTTC. Its protein product is CASSPPGSIEQFF.

The chain carries TRBV4-3 and TRBJ2-7, with 7 bases that match TRBD2. After removal of 3 bases from V and 3 bases from J, the junction contained 14 bases not matched to a gene. In germline, CDR1 is LGHNA, CDR2 YSLEER. The CDR3 loop spans 17 amino acids. CDR3 residues: CASSQGTAAGLNYEQYF. The DNA for the CDR3 is TGCGCCAGCAGCCAGGGGACTGCAGCGGGACTAAACTACGAGCAGTACTTC.

The J gene is TRBJ2-7, the V gene TRBV18, with 9 bases aligning to TRBD1. The CDR3 runs 15 residues. V was pared by 6 bases and J by 3 bases, with 9 bases of the junction left unmatched. CDR1 is KGHSH, CDR2 LQKENI, per germline. The CDR3: CASSQPGQGVYEQYF. The CDR3 DNA follows: TGTGCCAGCTCGCAGCCGGGACAGGGTGTCTACGAGCAGTACTTC. Drawing the rest from reference TRBV18 and TRBJ2-7, the complete variable domain is NAGVMQNPRHLVRRRGQEARLRCSPMKGHSHVYWYRQLPEEGLKFMVYLQKENIIDESGMPKERFSAEFPKEGPSILRIQQVVRGDSAAYFCASSQPGQGVYEQYFGPGTRLTVT.

A note on this clone: Germline and junction disagree at one end, which may indicate a read error. Other DNA sequences in this sample translate to the same CDR3. V and J are TRBV29-1 and TRBJ2-5; 7 nucleotides align to TRBD2. This CDR3 is 11 amino acids long. The germline CDR1 and CDR2 sequences are SQVTM and ANQGSEA. The DNA for the CDR3 is TGCAGCGTGGGGACTACGGAGACTCAGTACTTC. As protein: CSVGTTETQYF.

DNA for the CDR3: TGTGCCAGCAGCCAAGATTTATCCAGGGGGCCCGGCGGAAACTATGGCTACACCTTC. Amino acids: CASSQDLSRGPGGNYGYTF. The chain couples TRBV4-2 to TRBJ1-2; 8 nucleotides align to TRBD1. The CDR3 extends over 19 amino acids. Germline V gives CDR1 LGHNA, CDR2 YNFKEQ. Trimming took 0 bases from V and 2 from J; bases not matched to a gene: 14.

V gene TRBV28 combines with J gene TRBJ1-2, with D tentatively TRBD1 (5 bases). The CDR3 spans 14 residues. Per germline, CDR1 MDHEN and CDR2 SYDVKM. Trimming stripped 1 base from V and 6 bases from J, with 12 bases between. Here the CDR3 reads CASSLFARANGYTF. The CDR3, as DNA: TGTGCCAGCAGTTTATTTGCCAGGGCTAATGGCTACACCTTC.

This chain connects TRBV28 to TRBJ1-2; 7 bases fit TRBD1. J gave up 7 bases and V 6 bases, and 8 bases lay outside the gene matches. Germline-derived CDR1 and CDR2 are MDHEN and SYDVKM. CDR3 size: 13 residues. The CDR3 sequence is CASSFGTAFGYTF. CDR3 in DNA: TGTGCCAGCAGCTTTGGGACAGCCTTTGGCTACACCTTC.

The chain employs TRBV27 and TRBJ1-4; D remains ambiguous. The CDR3 is made up of 14 amino acids. Germline assignment: CDR1 MNHEY and CDR2 SMNVEV (reference sequence). Trimming took off 2 bases at V and 7 bases at J, with 11 bases between the two ends. The chain's CDR3 is CASSLRGFGEKLFF. CDR3 bases: TGTGCCAGCAGTTTAAGAGGGTTTGGTGAAAAACTGTTTTTT.

This rearrangement joins TRBV4-3 to TRBJ2-3, with no clear D. The CDR3 runs to 16 residues. Germline CDR1 reads LGHNA; CDR2 reads YSLEER. V was shortened by 0 bases and J by 2 bases, with 12 bases between the two germline ends. DNA for the CDR3: TGCGCCAGCAGCCAAGATGGCATCGGGTTCACAGATACGCAGTATTTT. This sequence encodes CASSQDGIGFTDTQYF.

The V and J genes are TRBV6-5 and TRBJ1-2; TRBD1 is a possible D gene (5 bases). Germline V gene data show CDR1 as MNHEY and CDR2 as SVGAGI. The CDR3 extends over 14 amino acids. Trimming removed 9 bases at V and 4 bases at J, with 18 bases between. The CDR3 coding sequence is TGTGCCAGTGGGGGGGACGGCGAATTCTATGGCTACACCTTC. The encoded protein is CASGGDGEFYGYTF.

This clone came up once. V is TRBV6-5 and J is TRBJ2-7; 10 nucleotides align to TRBD2. The V segment lost 0 bases and the J segment 2 bases; nucleotides outside the gene matches: 1. Germline CDR1 is MNHEY and CDR2 is SVGAGI. CDR3 length equals 15 residues. CDR3 in amino acids: CASSYSGTSAYEQYF. CDR3 coding DNA: TGTGCCAGCAGTTACTCAGGGACTAGCGCCTACGAGCAGTACTTC.

The chain employs TRBV10-3 and TRBJ1-1; 7 bases align to TRBD1. Germline V gives CDR1 ENHRY, CDR2 SYGVKD. This CDR3 has 12 amino acids. J lost 4 bases, V lost 9 bases, and 5 bases had no gene match. CDR3 sequence: CAIAGQLTEAFF. The DNA for the CDR3 is TGTGCCATTGCGGGACAGCTCACTGAAGCTTTCTTT.

The chain combines TRBV3-1 (or the pseudogene TRBV3-2) with TRBJ1-2; D gene ambiguous. Germline V gene sequence: CDR1 LGHDT, CDR2 YNNKEL (reference sequence). This CDR3 has 17 residues. With 3 bases removed from V and 0 bases from J, the gap between germline ends came to 17 bases. This CDR3 is CASSQRGRGETNYGYTF. The CDR3 nucleotides read TGTGCCAGCAGCCAGAGAGGCAGAGGAGAGACTAACTATGGCTACACCTTC.

This sequence joins TRBV28 and TRBJ2-7; 7 bases are a match to TRBD1. This CDR3 contains 14 residues. J was trimmed by 2 bases and V by 4 bases; bases with no gene match: 5. Germline V gives CDR1 MDHEN, CDR2 SYDVKM. In nucleotides, the CDR3 is TGTGCCAGCAGTTCTGACAGGGTAGCCTACGAGCAGTACTTC. This sequence encodes CASSSDRVAYEQYF.

The chain links TRBV6-4 to TRBJ1-3, with 8 bases identical to TRBD1. The germline gives CDR1 MRHNA, CDR2 SNTAGT. This CDR3 comprises 16 residues. The V gene end was trimmed by 9 bases and the J gene end by 0 bases; junction bases not matched to a gene: 10. The CDR3 sequence is CARNRDRTISGNTIYF. The DNA of the CDR3 is TGTGCCAGGAATCGGGACAGGACTATCTCTGGAAACACCATATATTTT.

The rearrangement uses TRBV7-2 and TRBJ1-6; maybe TRBD1 (5 bases). Trimming pared 2 bases from V and 4 bases from J, leaving 9 bases between. The CDR3 covers 15 residues. CDR1 is SGHTA, CDR2 FQGNSA, per germline. The DNA for the CDR3 is TGTGCCAGCAGCTTATCCAGACAGTATAATTCACCCCTCCACTTT. This encodes CASSLSRQYNSPLHF.

The rearrangement links TRBV4-2 to TRBJ2-3, with TRBD2 matching over 9 bases. The ends lost 4 bases at V and 8 bases at J; junction bases unmatched: 19. The germline gives CDR1 LGHNA, CDR2 YNFKEQ. This CDR3 comprises 18 residues. The CDR3 DNA reads TGTGCCAGCAGCCCAACGGGACTAGCCAAGCGACCAACGGCTACGCAGTATTTT. It specifies CASSPTGLAKRPTATQYF.

The gene calls are TRBV5-8 and TRBJ1-2, with 8 bases fitting TRBD1. This CDR3 has 14 residues. CDR1 and CDR2 from the germline V gene are SGHTS and YDEGEE. V shed 4 bases, J shed 4 bases, and the junction held 6 bases outside the gene matches. The CDR3, as DNA: TGTGCCAGCAGCACTGACAGGGGAGGCTATGGCTACACCTTC. It specifies CASSTDRGGYGYTF.

J is TRBJ2-7 and V is TRBV28, with TRBD1 matching 9 bases. The CDR3 contains 13 residues. Germline lookup yields CDR1 MDHEN and CDR2 SYDVKM. The V gene end was trimmed by 8 bases and the J gene end by 9 bases; junction bases not matched to a gene: 11. CDR3 bases: TGTGCCAGCGACGGGACAGGGTCATTGGGGCAGTACTTC. It is translated as CASDGTGSLGQYF.

This sequence joins TRBV29-1 and TRBJ1-2, with D maybe TRBD1 (6 bases). This CDR3 is 13 amino acids long. V shed 0 bases and J shed 5 bases, with 10 bases lying between them. The germline V gene encodes CDR1 SQVTM and CDR2 ANQGSEA. CDR3 DNA: TGCAGCGTTGAAGACAGGGGCATTTATGGCTACACCTTC. Translation gives CSVEDRGIYGYTF.